This T cell receptor beta chain was observed in a study of blood T cells in healthy people across ages. This clonotype was seen a single time. CDR3 length: 12 amino acids. Trimming took off 3 bases at V and 7 bases at J, with 10 bases between the two ends. CDR1 and CDR2 from the germline V gene are WNHNN and SYGVQD (reference sequence). Combining a sample-barcoded 5' primer with a J-beta primer mix, a second PCR ran for roughly 7 to 12 cycles. TCRdb re-called the 5' RACE reads through MiXCR, storing one row per CDR3 protein. The sample records about 1.8 million distinct CDR3 sequences, around half being singletons.

This TCR derives from a woman aged 35 to 49 in good health. Sequenced: blood. The chain joins TRBV10-1 to TRBJ2-7; D gene ambiguous. CDR3 DNA: TGCGCCAGCAGTGACCCACAGAGGGAGCAGTACTTC. Its protein product is CASSDPQREQYF.